Presented here are 15 T cell receptor beta chains from one specimen sequenced in a study of blood T cell repertoires in COVID-19. TCRdb's table, derived via immunoSEQ multiplex PCR, lists solely in-frame clones and lacks some. The sample holds 150,000 to 200,000 clones, 82% seen once. Sequencing used PBMCs or T cells enriched from blood (not recorded which). These TCRs come from a woman in her fifties or sixties with acute COVID-19.

This clone showed up just once. The chain is built from TRBV4-3 and TRBJ1-2; no firm D call. The V gene's germline CDR1 is LGHNA and CDR2 YSLEER. Trimming pared 1 base from V and 8 bases from J, leaving 23 bases between. The CDR3 is made up of 17 amino acids. The CDR3 here is CASSQGPRGSSYRGYTF. DNA of the CDR3: TGCGCCAGCAGCCAAGGTCCCCGGGGATCCTCATACCGGGGCTACACCTTC.

The genes are TRBV11-3 and TRBJ2-1; 7 bases fit TRBD2. The germline V gene encodes CDR1 SGHNT and CDR2 YENEEA. With V trimmed by 2 bases and J by 8 bases, 3 bases remained unmatched. The CDR3 is 13 residues long. Here the CDR3 reads CASSLPRGDEQFF. The DNA for the CDR3 is TGTGCCAGCAGCTTACCACGGGGGGATGAGCAGTTCTTC.

V gene TRBV9 combines with J gene TRBJ1-2, with 7 bases matching TRBD1. This CDR3 comprises 15 residues. The J segment lost 3 bases and the V segment lost 4 bases, leaving 9 bases of the junction unmatched. In germline, CDR1 is SGDLS, CDR2 YYNGEE. CDR3 DNA: TGTGCCAGCAGCTTTCGGACAGGTGGAGACTATGGCTACACCTTC. It translates to CASSFRTGGDYGYTF.

The chain recombines TRBV5-5 with TRBJ1-2, with 8 bases aligning to TRBD1. After removal of 4 bases from V and 7 bases from J, the junction contained 12 bases not matched to a gene. Per germline, CDR1 SGHKS and CDR2 YYEKEE (reference sequence). The CDR3 covers 15 residues. CDR3 bases: TGTGCCAGCAGCACGACGCGACAGGGGAATGGTGGCTACACCTTC. This sequence encodes CASSTTRQGNGGYTF.

This clone was counted a single time. The chain joins TRBV6-5 to TRBJ1-1; 7 bases map to TRBD1. The CDR3 is 14 amino acids. Germline CDR1 reads MNHEY; CDR2 reads SVGAGI. The V gene end was trimmed by 6 bases and the J gene end by 7 bases; junction bases not matched to a gene: 11. The CDR3 sequence: CASSRLGQASEAFF. The CDR3 region has the DNA TGTGCCAGCAGCCGCCTCGGACAGGCGAGTGAAGCTTTCTTT.

The rearrangement joins TRBV27 to TRBJ2-1; TRBD1 matches at 10 bases. The CDR3 has 15 residues. Looked up from germline, CDR1 is MNHEY and CDR2 is SMNVEV (reference sequence). Unmatched junction bases numbered 5, after V lost 4 bases and J lost 5 bases. The CDR3 nucleotides are TGTGCCAGCAGTTCTTATGGGACAGGGGACAATGAGCAGTTCTTC. Translated: CASSSYGTGDNEQFF.

The V gene is TRBV6-5, the J gene TRBJ1-4; tentative D call: TRBD1 (6 bases). CDR3 length: 13 residues. Per germline, CDR1 MNHEY and CDR2 SVGAGI. The V end was cut by 6 bases, the J end by 11 bases, with 16 bases between. The CDR3 loop is CASSPGQSEKLFF. The CDR3 DNA sequence: TGTGCCAGCAGCCCGGGACAAAGTGAGAAACTGTTTTTT.

The V call is TRBV6-5, the J call TRBJ2-7; TRBD2 agrees at 8 bases. The V segment lost 5 bases and the J segment 2 bases; nucleotides outside the gene matches: 5. CDR3 length equals 14 residues. CDR1 is MNHEY, CDR2 SVGAGI, per germline. This CDR3 is CASSSPGGAYEQYF. Written as DNA, the CDR3 is TGTGCCAGCAGTAGCCCCGGGGGGGCCTACGAGCAGTACTTC.

The genes are TRBV10-2 and TRBJ2-2; 7 bases match TRBD1. With V trimmed by 6 bases and J by 5 bases, 6 bases remained unmatched. The CDR3 consists of 14 residues. CDR1 is WSHSY, CDR2 SAAADI, per germline. The CDR3 is CASSTGTETGELFF. The CDR3 nucleotides read TGCGCCAGCAGCACCGGGACAGAGACCGGGGAGCTGTTTTTT.

The rearrangement uses TRBV19 and TRBJ2-1; 14 bases match TRBD2. V dropped 8 bases and J dropped 10; count of bases not matched to a gene: 4. Per germline, CDR1 LNHDA and CDR2 SQIVND (reference sequence). The length of the CDR3 is 13 residues. CDR3 bases: TGTGCCAGTGGGACTAGCGGGAGAAACGAGCAGTTCTTC. Protein: CASGTSGRNEQFF.

The chain joins TRBV7-2 to TRBJ2-6; no clear D gene. The CDR3 is 12 amino acids. Trimming shortened V by 5 bases and J by 4 bases, and 3 bases separated the two germline ends. The germline V gene encodes CDR1 SGHTA and CDR2 FQGNSA. Here the CDR3 reads CASSEGANVLTF. Here the CDR3 DNA reads TGTGCCAGCAGCGAGGGGGCCAACGTCCTGACTTTC.

This clone was observed a few times. The rearrangement joins TRBV5-1 to TRBJ1-1, with 8 bases matching TRBD1. CDR3 length equals 16 residues. With 0 bases clipped from V and 4 bases from J, the junction kept 8 bases outside the gene matches. CDR1 SGHRS and CDR2 YFSETQ come from the germline V gene. CDR3 nucleotide sequence: TGCGCCAGCAGCTTGGCCTGGGGAGGGACAGGCACTGAAGCTTTCTTT. It yields the protein CASSLAWGGTGTEAFF.

V and J are TRBV7-2 and TRBJ1-2; D is perhaps TRBD1 (6 bases). The V end was cut by 5 bases, the J end by 6 bases, with 13 bases between. The germline V gene encodes CDR1 SGHTA and CDR2 FQGNSA. This CDR3 contains 13 residues. CDR3 nucleotides: TGTGCCAGCAGCGCCAGGGGATATCATGGCTACACCTTC. Amino acids: CASSARGYHGYTF.

The V gene is TRBV19, the J gene TRBJ1-2, with 8 bases identical to TRBD1. The junction had 6 bases not matched to a gene; V was cut back by 0 bases and J by 3 bases. Germline loops: CDR1 LNHDA, CDR2 SQIVND (reference sequence). The CDR3 runs 16 residues. The CDR3 region is CASSIDQGAQDYGYTF. For the CDR3, the DNA is TGTGCCAGTAGTATAGATCAGGGGGCGCAGGACTATGGCTACACCTTC.

The chain carries TRBV5-1 and TRBJ1-6, with a possible D match to TRBD1 (5 bases). CDR1 is SGHRS, CDR2 YFSETQ, per germline. V shed 9 bases and J shed 7 bases, with 14 bases lying between them. CDR3 length: 13 amino acids. DNA of the CDR3: TGCGCCACCGGGGGAGGTCCCAATTCACCCCTCCACTTT. Encoded protein: CATGGGPNSPLHF.